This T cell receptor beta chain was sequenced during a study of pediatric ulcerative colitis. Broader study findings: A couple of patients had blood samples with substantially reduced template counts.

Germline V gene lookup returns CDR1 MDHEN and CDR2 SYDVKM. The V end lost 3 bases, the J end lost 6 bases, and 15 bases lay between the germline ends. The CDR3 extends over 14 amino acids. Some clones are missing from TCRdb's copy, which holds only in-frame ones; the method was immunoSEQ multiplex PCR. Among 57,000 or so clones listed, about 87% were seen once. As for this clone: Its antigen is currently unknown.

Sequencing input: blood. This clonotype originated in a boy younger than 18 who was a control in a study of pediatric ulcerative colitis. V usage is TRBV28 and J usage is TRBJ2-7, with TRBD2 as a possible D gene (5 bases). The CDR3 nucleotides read TGTGCCAGCAGTTTCCCCGAAGGAGGTACCGAGCAGTACTTC. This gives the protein CASSFPEGGTEQYF.